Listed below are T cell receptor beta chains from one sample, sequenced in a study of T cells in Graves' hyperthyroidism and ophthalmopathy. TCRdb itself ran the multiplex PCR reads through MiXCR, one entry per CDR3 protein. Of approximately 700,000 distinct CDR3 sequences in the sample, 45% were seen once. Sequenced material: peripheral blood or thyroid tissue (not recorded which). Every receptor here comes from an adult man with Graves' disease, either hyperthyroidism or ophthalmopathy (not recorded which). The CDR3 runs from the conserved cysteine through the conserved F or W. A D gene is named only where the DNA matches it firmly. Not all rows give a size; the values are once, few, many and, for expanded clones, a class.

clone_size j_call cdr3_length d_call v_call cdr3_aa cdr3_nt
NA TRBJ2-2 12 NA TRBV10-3 CAINTGRGELFF TGTGCCATCAACACAGGAAGAGGGGAGCTGTTTTTT
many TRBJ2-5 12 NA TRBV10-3 CAIGGMRETQYF TGTGCCATCGGGGGGATGAGGGAGACCCAGTACTTC
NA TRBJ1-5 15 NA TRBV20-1 CSASRGENSNQPQHF TGCAGTGCTTCAAGGGGAGAAAATAGCAATCAGCCCCAGCATTTT
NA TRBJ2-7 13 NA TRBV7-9 CASSTQTPYEQYF TGTGCCAGCAGCACACAGACCCCCTACGAGCAGTACTTC
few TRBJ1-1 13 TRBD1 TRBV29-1 CSVRAGGSTEAFF TGCAGCGTTCGCGCAGGGGGCAGTACTGAAGCTTTCTTT
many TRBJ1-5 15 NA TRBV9 CASSVRDGGNQPQHF TGTGCCAGCAGCGTCCGGGACGGGGGCAATCAGCCCCAGCATTTT
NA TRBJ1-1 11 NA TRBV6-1 CAWSTGTEAFF TGTGCCTGGAGTACCGGGACTGAAGCTTTCTTT
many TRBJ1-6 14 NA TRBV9 CASSGTGKNSPLHF TGTGCCAGCAGCGGCACAGGGAAAAATTCACCCCTCCACTTT
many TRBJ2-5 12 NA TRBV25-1 CASSEYGETQYF TGTGCCAGCAGTGAATATGGGGAGACCCAGTACTTC
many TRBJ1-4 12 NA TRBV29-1 CSVTGDGEKLFF TGCAGCGTTACGGGGGATGGCGAAAAACTGTTTTTT
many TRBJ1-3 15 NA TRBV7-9 CASSFTGISGNTIYF TGTGCCAGCAGCTTCACTGGAATCTCTGGAAACACCATATATTTT
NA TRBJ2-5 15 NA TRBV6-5 CASSYGTQSAETQYF TGTGCCAGCAGTTACGGGACACAATCCGCAGAGACCCAGTACTTC
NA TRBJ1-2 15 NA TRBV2 CASSLGGPANYGYTF TGTGCCAGCAGTTTGGGGGGGCCGGCTAACTATGGCTACACCTTC
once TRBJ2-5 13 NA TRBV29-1 CSVGGGLEETQYF TGCAGCGTTGGGGGCGGGTTGGAGGAGACCCAGTACTTC
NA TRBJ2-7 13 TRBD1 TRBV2 CASSPGQFYEQYF TGTGCCAGCAGTCCGGGACAGTTCTACGAGCAGTACTTC
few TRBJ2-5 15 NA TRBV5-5 CASRERAVKQETQYF TGTGCCAGCAGAGAACGAGCAGTCAAGCAAGAGACCCAGTACTTC
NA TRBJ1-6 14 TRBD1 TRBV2 CASLRDRGLSPLHF TGTGCCAGCCTCCGGGACAGGGGGCTTTCACCCCTCCACTTT
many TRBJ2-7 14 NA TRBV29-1 CSVETRRLSYEQYF TGCAGCGTTGAGACAAGACGGCTCTCCTACGAGCAGTACTTC
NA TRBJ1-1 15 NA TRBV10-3 CAWSVPPDMNTEAFF TGTGCCTGGAGTGTACCTCCGGACATGAACACTGAAGCTTTCTTT
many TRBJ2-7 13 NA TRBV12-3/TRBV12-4 CASSFRTVGEQYF TGTGCCAGCAGTTTCAGGACAGTTGGCGAGCAGTACTTC
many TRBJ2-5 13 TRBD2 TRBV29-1 CSAGTLAGGTQYF TGCAGCGCCGGGACTTTAGCGGGGGGGACCCAGTACTTC
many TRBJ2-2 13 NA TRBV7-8 CASTISYTGELFF TGTGCCAGCACCATCTCGTACACCGGGGAGCTGTTTTTT
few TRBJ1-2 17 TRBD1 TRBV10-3 CAISESSLQGAPYGYTF TGTGCCATCAGTGAGTCGAGTTTACAGGGGGCGCCTTATGGCTACACCTTC
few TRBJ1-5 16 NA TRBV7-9 CASSLWAGVDNQPQHF TGTGCCAGCAGCTTATGGGCAGGGGTAGACAATCAGCCCCAGCATTTT
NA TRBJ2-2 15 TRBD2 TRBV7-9 CASSRSTSFTGELFF TGTGCCAGCAGCCGATCGACTAGCTTCACCGGGGAGCTGTTTTTT
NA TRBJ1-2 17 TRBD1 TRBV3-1 CASSQEATGTENYGYTF TGTGCCAGCAGCCAAGAGGCGACAGGGACAGAGAACTATGGCTACACCTTC
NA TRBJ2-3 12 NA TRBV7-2 CASSLITDTQYF TGTGCCAGCAGCTTAATCACAGATACGCAGTATTTT
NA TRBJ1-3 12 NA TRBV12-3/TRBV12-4 CASSSEMNTIYF TGTGCCAGCAGCTCAGAGATGAACACCATATATTTT
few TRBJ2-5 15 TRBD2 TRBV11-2 CAWSRDGGGRETQYF TGTGCCTGGAGTCGCGATGGCGGGGGGAGAGAGACCCAGTACTTC
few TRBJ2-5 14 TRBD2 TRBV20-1 CSASRLAGQETQYF TGCAGTGCTAGCAGACTAGCGGGACAAGAGACCCAGTACTTC
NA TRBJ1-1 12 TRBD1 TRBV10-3 CAISEGQGKAFF TGTGCCATCAGTGAAGGACAGGGAAAAGCTTTCTTT
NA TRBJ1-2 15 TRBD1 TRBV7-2 CASSLRPGGTYGYTF TGTGCCAGCAGCTTACGGCCAGGGGGCACCTATGGCTACACCTTC
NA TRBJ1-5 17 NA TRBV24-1 CATSARDGRRPNQPQHF TGTGCCACCAGTGCTAGAGATGGCCGCAGACCCAATCAGCCCCAGCATTTT
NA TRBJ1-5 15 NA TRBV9 CASSVDGKGNQPQHF TGTGCCAGCAGCGTAGATGGAAAGGGTAACCAGCCCCAGCATTTT
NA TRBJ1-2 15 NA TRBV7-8 CASSQAQGPVYGYTF TGTGCCAGCAGCCAGGCGCAGGGGCCGGTCTATGGCTACACCTTC
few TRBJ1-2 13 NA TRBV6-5 CASSYRGLGGYTF TGTGCCAGCAGTTACCGGGGGCTTGGTGGCTACACCTTC
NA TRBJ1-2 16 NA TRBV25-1 CACSAQPLTGTYGYTF TGTGCCTGCAGTGCCCAACCCCTGACAGGAACCTATGGCTACACCTTC
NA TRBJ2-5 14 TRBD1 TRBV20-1 CSAPGQGARKTQYF TGCAGTGCTCCGGGACAGGGGGCAAGAAAGACCCAGTACTTC
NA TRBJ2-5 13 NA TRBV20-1 CSTYSGDGETQYF TGCAGTACTTATTCGGGGGACGGAGAGACCCAGTACTTC
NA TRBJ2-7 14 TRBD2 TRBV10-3 CAISQRESAYEQYF TGTGCCATCAGTCAGCGGGAGTCCGCCTACGAGCAGTACTTC
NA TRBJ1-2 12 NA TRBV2 CAIRAGAYGYTF TGTGCCATCCGGGCCGGCGCCTATGGCTACACCTTC